Listed below are T cell receptor beta chains from one sample, sequenced in a study of T-cell reconstitution after alpha-beta-depleted transplantation in children. TCRdb reanalysed the PCR reads using MiXCR and keeps one entry per CDR3 protein. The table records 700,000 to 850,000 distinct CDR3 sequences, 16% of them present only once. Specimen: PBMCs, mostly from graft donor cells, collected 360 days after TCRalphabeta/CD19-depleted stem cell transplant. These receptors were taken from a male patient younger than 18 who had a stem cell transplant for acute lymphoblastic leukemia, so the T cells may come from the graft donor. CDR3s include the opening cysteine and the closing phenylalanine or tryptophan. The D gene is left open where the match is weak. The listing skips clone size in some rows; elsewhere it reads once, few, many or a size class.

CDR3 protein,CDR3 DNA,clone size,D gene,V gene,J gene
CASSAARAREETQYF,TGTGCCAGCAGTGCAGCCAGGGCTCGGGAAGAGACCCAGTACTTC,few,.,TRBV12-3/TRBV12-4,TRBJ2-5
CSVALDGRNTGELFF,TGCAGCGTCGCCCTGGACGGTAGGAACACCGGGGAGCTGTTTTTT,once,.,TRBV29-1,TRBJ2-2
CASSQGSGANQPQHF,TGCGCCAGCAGCCAAGGGTCGGGGGCCAATCAGCCCCAGCATTTT,few,.,TRBV4-1,TRBJ1-5
CASSVEIWETQYF,TGTGCCAGCAGCGTAGAGATTTGGGAGACCCAGTACTTC,.,.,TRBV7-3,TRBJ2-5
CSAPSDWSDTQYF,TGCAGTGCCCCTAGCGACTGGTCAGATACGCAGTATTTT,.,.,TRBV20-1,TRBJ2-3
CASSIGTSGFTYEQYF,TGTGCCAGTAGTATCGGCACTAGCGGCTTTACCTACGAGCAGTACTTC,few,TRBD2,TRBV19,TRBJ2-7
CSVVSAVYNEQFF,TGCAGCGTTGTGTCAGCGGTTTACAATGAGCAGTTCTTC,few,.,TRBV29-1,TRBJ2-1
CASSLYGGVGANVLTF,TGTGCCAGCAGCTTGTATGGGGGAGTTGGGGCCAACGTCCTGACTTTC,.,.,TRBV7-3,TRBJ2-6
CAISAQGGADTQYF,TGTGCCATCAGCGCACAGGGCGGCGCAGATACGCAGTATTTT,.,.,TRBV10-3,TRBJ2-3
CASSRGGEADYEQYF,TGCGCCAGCAGCCGTGGGGGGGAGGCCGACTACGAGCAGTACTTC,few,TRBD2,TRBV5-1,TRBJ2-7
CASRPLGGVSTDTQYF,TGTGCCAGCAGACCTTTGGGGGGAGTGAGCACAGATACGCAGTATTTT,few,.,TRBV3-1,TRBJ2-3
CASSYAGTLSNQPQHF,TGTGCCAGCAGTTACGCTGGGACACTTAGCAATCAGCCCCAGCATTTT,few,.,TRBV6-2/TRBV6-3,TRBJ1-5
CSATSGTYEQYF,TGCAGTGCAACTAGCGGGACCTACGAGCAGTACTTC,many,TRBD2,TRBV20-1,TRBJ2-7
CASSESGRGTGELFF,TGCGCCAGCAGTGAGAGCGGGAGGGGCACCGGGGAGCTGTTTTTT,.,TRBD2,TRBV10-2,TRBJ2-2
CASSQVGRVHGYTF,TGCGCCAGCAGCCAAGTGGGCAGGGTACATGGCTACACCTTC,.,.,TRBV4-1,TRBJ1-2
CASSFRRSAYEQYF,TGTGCCAGCAGCTTCCGAAGATCAGCCTACGAGCAGTACTTC,few,.,TRBV7-9,TRBJ2-7
CASSLGGRQETQYF,TGTGCCAGCAGTTTAGGAGGGCGGCAAGAGACCCAGTACTTC,many,.,TRBV12-3/TRBV12-4,TRBJ2-5
CSVRAGYNEQFF,TGCAGCGTTCGAGCAGGGTACAATGAGCAGTTCTTC,many,.,TRBV29-1,TRBJ2-1
CASSLIYGRALNEQFF,TGTGCCAGCAGCTTAATATACGGGAGAGCCCTCAATGAGCAGTTCTTC,few,.,TRBV7-6,TRBJ2-1
CATSRDQLGRDYNSPLHF,TGTGCCACCAGCAGAGATCAACTGGGAAGGGACTATAATTCACCCCTCCACTTT,.,.,TRBV15,TRBJ1-6
CASSPQIRGSGANVLTF,TGTGCCAGCAGCCCTCAAATCAGGGGTTCTGGGGCCAACGTCCTGACTTTC,.,.,TRBV9,TRBJ2-6
CASSTSGPDTQYF,TGTGCCAGCAGCACCTCAGGCCCAGATACGCAGTATTTT,.,.,TRBV9,TRBJ2-3
CSVEARKDDRLAKNIQYF,TGCAGCGTTGAAGCACGGAAGGACGACCGACTAGCCAAAAACATTCAGTACTTC,.,.,TRBV29-1,TRBJ2-4
CASSARAYNEQFF,TGCGCCAGCAGTGCAAGGGCCTACAATGAGCAGTTCTTC,many,.,TRBV10-1,TRBJ2-1
CASSQESRAVGEQYF,TGCGCCAGCAGCCAAGAATCTCGGGCTGTAGGGGAGCAGTACTTC,few,.,TRBV4-1,TRBJ2-7
CATSRARLATYEQYF,TGTGCCACCAGCAGAGCCCGACTAGCGACCTACGAGCAGTACTTC,few,TRBD2,TRBV15,TRBJ2-7
CASSQDHNRGRNSPLHF,TGCGCCAGCAGCCAAGATCACAACAGGGGAAGAAATTCACCCCTCCACTTT,.,TRBD1,TRBV4-1,TRBJ1-6
CASSFPRGSGANVLTF,TGTGCCAGCAGCTTTCCCAGGGGTTCTGGGGCCAACGTCCTGACTTTC,.,.,TRBV5-6,TRBJ2-6